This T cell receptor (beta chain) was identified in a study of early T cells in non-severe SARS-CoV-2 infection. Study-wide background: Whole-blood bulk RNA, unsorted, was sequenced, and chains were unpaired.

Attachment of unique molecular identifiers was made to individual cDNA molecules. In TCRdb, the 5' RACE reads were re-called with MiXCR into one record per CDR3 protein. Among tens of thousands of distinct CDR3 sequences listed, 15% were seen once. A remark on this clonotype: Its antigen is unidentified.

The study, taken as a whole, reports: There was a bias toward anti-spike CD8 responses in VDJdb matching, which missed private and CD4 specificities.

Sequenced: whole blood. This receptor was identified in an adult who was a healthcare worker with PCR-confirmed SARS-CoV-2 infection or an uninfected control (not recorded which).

CDR3 sequence reads: CASRSGQGGEQYF. CDR3 in DNA: TGTGCCAGCAGGTCGGGACAGGGGGGTGAGCAGTACTTC. V gene TRBV2 combines with J gene TRBJ2-7; 11 nucleotides line up with TRBD1. From germline, CDR1 is SNHLY and CDR2 FYNNEI. The CDR3 spans 13 residues. The junction had 5 bases not matched to a gene; V was cut back by 6 bases and J by 7 bases.